The next 32 T cell receptor beta chains were all read from a single sample in a study of vaccination effects on CD4 cells after COVID-19. Assay: immunoSEQ multiplex PCR; the TCRdb copy retains only in-frame clones and omits some. The sample lists 20,000 to 25,000 clones, 73% occurring once. Which antigens these TCRs recognize remains unknown. After expansion with viral peptide pools in the ViraFEST assay, antigen-specific CD4+ T cells were sequenced. CD4+ T cell isolation took place after more than eight days of culture. Nucleocapsid antibody tests were negative, and the vaccine recipients had no prior SARS-CoV-2 infection. Sequenced material: CD4+ T cells from PBMCs cultured with HCoV-NL63 spike peptides, taken before COVID-19 vaccination. The source is a human donor who received a COVID-19 vaccine.

A few counts support this clone. The gene calls are TRBV2 and TRBJ1-4; tentative D call: TRBD1 (5 bases). Trimming left V 7 bases short and J 3 bases short, with 15 bases between. CDR1 and CDR2 from the germline V gene are SNHLY and FYNNEI. There are 15 residues in the CDR3. The CDR3 here is CASKTAPAANEKLFF. The CDR3 DNA reads as TGTGCCAGCAAGACAGCCCCCGCAGCTAATGAAAAACTGTTTTTT. The full variable domain, in which reference TRBV2 and TRBJ1-4 provide the parts outside the CDR3, is EPEVTQTPSHQVTQMGQEVILRCVPISNHLYFYWYRQILGQKVEFLVSFYNNEISEKSEIFDDQFSVERPDGSNFTLKIRSTKLEDSAMYFCASKTAPAANEKLFFGSGTQLSVL.

The chain carries TRBV11-3 and TRBJ2-1, with TRBD2 matching 10 bases. This CDR3 has 18 amino acids. Germline CDR1 reads SGHNT; CDR2 reads YENEEA. V lost 1 base, J lost 6 bases, and 12 bases stayed unmatched. CDR3 loop: CASSLGGRAGGWPNEQFF. The CDR3 DNA reads as TGTGCCAGCAGCTTAGGGGGGAGAGCGGGAGGGTGGCCCAATGAGCAGTTCTTC.

The J gene is TRBJ1-2, the V gene TRBV7-2; tentatively, D is TRBD1 (6 bases). CDR1 is SGHTA and CDR2 is FQGNSA in the germline V gene. V shed 5 bases and J shed 2 bases, with 9 bases lying between them. The CDR3 spans 13 residues. The CDR3 reads CASSLQGNYGYTF. The CDR3, as DNA: TGTGCCAGCAGCCTACAGGGAAACTATGGCTACACCTTC.

This clone was counted a few times. This chain uses TRBV5-1 with TRBJ2-1, with TRBD2 matching 16 bases. The CDR3 is 19 amino acids. V lost 4 bases to trimming and J lost 5 bases; unmatched junction nucleotides: 12. Germline CDR1 reads SGHRS; CDR2 reads YFSETQ. CDR3 residues: CASSPGLAGGPTSDNEQFF. The DNA of the CDR3 is TGCGCCAGCAGCCCGGGACTAGCGGGGGGGCCGACTTCCGACAATGAGCAGTTCTTC.

The J gene is TRBJ2-2, the V gene TRBV9, with D uncertain. The CDR3 extends over 15 amino acids. The V end was cut by 4 bases, the J end by 0 bases, with 10 bases between. Germline V gene lookup returns CDR1 SGDLS and CDR2 YYNGEE. As DNA, the CDR3 is TGTGCCAGCAGCCCCCGACCTTCGAACACCGGGGAGCTGTTTTTT. This encodes CASSPRPSNTGELFF.

This chain links TRBV5-4 with TRBJ2-5; 10 nucleotides align to TRBD2. Germline V gene data show CDR1 as SGHNT and CDR2 as YYREEE (reference sequence). The CDR3 has 14 amino acids. V lost 4 bases, J lost 1 base, and 1 base stayed unmatched. CDR3 DNA: TGTGCCAGCAGCCTAGCGGGGGTCCAAGAGACCCAGTACTTC. This codes for CASSLAGVQETQYF.

This chain uses TRBV15 with TRBJ2-2; D is unresolved. Trimming stripped 0 bases from V and 0 bases from J, with 11 bases between. CDR1 and CDR2 from the germline V gene are LNHNV and YYDKDF (reference sequence). CDR3 length equals 17 residues. The CDR3 protein is CATSRDYTSANTGELFF. CDR3 nucleotide sequence: TGTGCCACCAGCAGAGATTACACCTCGGCGAACACCGGGGAGCTGTTTTTT.

The count of this clone is one. V gene TRBV6-5 combines with J gene TRBJ2-3; the D gene is possibly TRBD1 (7 bases). The CDR3 totals 15 residues. CDR1 and CDR2 (germline): MNHEY, SVGAGI. Between the trimmed V and J ends, which lost 6 bases and 5 bases, there was a span of 18 bases. Here the CDR3 DNA reads TGTGCCAGCAGCGCCAGGGGGGCGAGTGTAGATACGCAGTATTTT. Amino acids: CASSARGASVDTQYF.

The V gene is TRBV5-5, the J gene TRBJ2-6; 9 positions agree with TRBD2. This CDR3 contains 17 residues. Trimming cost V 0 bases and J 2 bases; bases outside gene matches: 3. Germline V gene sequence: CDR1 SGHKS, CDR2 YYEKEE (reference sequence). The CDR3 reads CASSLETSGPGANVLTF. The CDR3 bases are TGTGCCAGCAGCTTGGAAACTAGCGGGCCTGGGGCCAACGTCCTGACTTTC.

This clone was detected once. The chain carries TRBV7-9 and TRBJ2-1, with D possibly matching TRBD2 (5 bases). Germline V gene sequence: CDR1 SEHNR, CDR2 FQNEAQ (reference sequence). The CDR3 is made up of 13 amino acids. Trimming stripped 5 bases from V and 9 bases from J, with 14 bases between. CDR3 loop: CASSARSLAEQFF. The CDR3 DNA sequence: TGTGCCAGCAGCGCCCGTTCCCTAGCTGAGCAGTTCTTC.

This clone was observed a few times. The rearrangement uses TRBV19 and TRBJ1-6; D unresolved. Trimming took 3 bases from V and 2 from J, leaving 14 bases between them. Looked up from germline, CDR1 is LNHDA and CDR2 is SQIVND (reference sequence). The CDR3 spans 17 residues. The CDR3 loop reads CASSMLVKAPYNSPLHF. The CDR3 bases are TGTGCCAGTAGTATGTTGGTTAAAGCGCCCTATAATTCACCCCTCCACTTT.

The chain is built from TRBV6-6 and TRBJ1-2; D not certain. The CDR3 covers 14 residues. Trimming left V 6 bases short and J 7 bases short, with 18 bases between. Per germline, CDR1 MNHNY and CDR2 SVGAGI (reference sequence). CDR3 in DNA: TGTGCCAGCAGCCCGTCCTCAGGCATGGGTGGCTACACCTTC. This sequence encodes CASSPSSGMGGYTF.

V gene TRBV5-6 combines with J gene TRBJ1-5; D is possibly TRBD1 (6 bases). CDR1 SGHDT and CDR2 YYEEEE come from the germline V gene. The CDR3 contains 15 residues. Deletions cut 4 bases from V and 0 bases from J, with 11 bases between. CDR3 sequence: CASSNGQISNQPQHF. CDR3 sequence (DNA): TGTGCCAGCAGCAACGGACAGATTAGCAATCAGCCCCAGCATTTT.

The rearrangement joins TRBV28 to TRBJ2-5; D perhaps matches TRBD2 (7 bases). The CDR3 spans 15 residues. The V end lost 3 bases, the J end lost 1 base, and 12 bases lay between the germline ends. Germline V CDR1 and CDR2: MDHEN, SYDVKM. The CDR3 coding sequence is TGTGCCAGCAGTTTTGGGGGGGCATCCCAAGAGACCCAGTACTTC. This sequence encodes CASSFGGASQETQYF.

V is TRBV25-1 and J is TRBJ2-1; perhaps TRBD1 as D (5 bases). In germline, CDR1 is MGHDK, CDR2 SYGVNS. This CDR3 is 15 amino acids long. V lost 3 bases to trimming and J lost 1 base, with 10 bases between them. CDR3 in amino acids: CASSERQLSYNEQFF. In DNA form, the CDR3 reads TGTGCCAGCAGTGAGCGACAGCTGTCCTACAATGAGCAGTTCTTC.

V usage is TRBV7-8 and J usage is TRBJ1-5; TRBD1 aligns across 7 bases. From germline, CDR1 is SGHVS and CDR2 FQNEAQ. V was pared by 5 bases and J by 2 bases, with 3 bases of the junction left unmatched. The CDR3 loop spans 14 amino acids. CDR3 sequence reads: CASSPGQGNQPQHF. In DNA form, the CDR3 reads TGTGCCAGCAGCCCTGGACAGGGCAATCAGCCCCAGCATTTT.

V and J are TRBV6-5 and TRBJ1-4; TRBD1 aligns across 8 bases. The CDR3 extends over 15 amino acids. With 4 bases clipped from V and 8 bases from J, the junction kept 9 bases outside the gene matches. Looked up from germline, CDR1 is MNHEY and CDR2 is SVGAGI. The CDR3 spells CASSSVGQGAEKLFF. CDR3 DNA sequence: TGTGCCAGCAGTTCCGTCGGACAGGGAGCCGAAAAACTGTTTTTT.

The rearrangement uses TRBV5-1 and TRBJ1-1, with 7 nucleotides matching TRBD1. Trimming at V came to 4 bases and at J to 9 bases, leaving 12 bases not matched to a gene. The CDR3 length is 14 residues. Germline CDR1 reads SGHRS; CDR2 reads YFSETQ. CDR3 coding DNA: TGCGCCAGCAGCCCTACGACAGGGAAGCATAAAGCTTTCTTT. It is translated as CASSPTTGKHKAFF.

The gene calls are TRBV19 and TRBJ2-1; D unclear. Germline V CDR1 and CDR2: LNHDA, SQIVND (reference sequence). The CDR3 runs 12 residues. The V and J ends lost 5 bases and 15 bases respectively, with 17 bases between them. CDR3 nucleotides: TGTGCCAGTAGTCACCTCGATCGACGAGGGTTCTTC. Amino acid sequence: CASSHLDRRGFF.

J is TRBJ2-7 and V is TRBV25-1; TRBD1 matches 8 bases. V shed 7 bases, J shed 3 bases, and the junction held 5 bases outside the gene matches. Germline values: CDR1 MGHDK, CDR2 SYGVNS. The length of the CDR3 is 13 residues. Here the CDR3 DNA reads TGTGCCAGCATGGGACAGGCTCTCTACGAGCAGTACTTC. Protein: CASMGQALYEQYF.

This chain links TRBV30 with TRBJ1-2; a possible D gene is TRBD1 (6 bases). CDR1 is GTSNPN, CDR2 SVGIG, per germline (reference sequence). This CDR3 has 15 amino acids. Trimming cost V 4 bases and J 5 bases, with 20 bases left between them. CDR3 residues: CAWKNRKQGAYGYTF. In DNA, the CDR3 is TGTGCCTGGAAGAATCGGAAACAGGGAGCATATGGCTACACCTTC.

The chain links TRBV21-1 to TRBJ2-4. TRBV21-1 has pseudogene status. The CDR3 runs to 16 residues. For the CDR3, the DNA is TGTGCCAGCAGCAAAGCCCCCCCGGGCCGGGTAGACATTCAGTACTTC. Its translation is CASSKAPPGRVDIQYF.

The chain employs TRBV7-2 and TRBJ2-5; no definite D call. Germline values: CDR1 SGHTA, CDR2 FQGNSA. With 5 bases removed from V and 5 bases from J, the gap between germline ends came to 6 bases. CDR3 length: 11 residues. The chain's CDR3 is CASSPSETQYF. The CDR3 DNA reads as TGTGCCAGCAGCCCCTCCGAGACCCAGTACTTC.

The table lists this clone with a count of one. The rearrangement links TRBV7-8 to TRBJ1-2; TRBD1 aligns across 7 bases. Per germline, CDR1 SGHVS and CDR2 FQNEAQ. This CDR3 comprises 13 residues. V trimming: 5 bases; J trimming: 2 bases; junction bases outside the gene matches: 2. CDR3 region: CASSPTGNYGYTF. CDR3 nucleotides: TGTGCCAGCAGCCCGACAGGGAACTATGGCTACACCTTC.

This rearrangement joins TRBV27 to TRBJ2-7, with 7 positions matching TRBD1. The CDR3 is made up of 14 amino acids. Germline loops: CDR1 MNHEY, CDR2 SMNVEV (reference sequence). With V trimmed by 2 bases and J by 9 bases, 10 bases remained unmatched. The DNA of the CDR3 is TGTGCCAGCAGTTTAATTGGACAGGACGGCGTGCAGTACTTC. Translation gives CASSLIGQDGVQYF.

The chain uses TRBV5-8 and TRBJ1-1; D gene unclear. This CDR3 contains 15 residues. V was cut by 4 bases and J by 4 bases, with 17 bases left in between. The germline gives CDR1 SGHTS, CDR2 YDEGEE. CDR3 loop: CASSRRSLGVTEAFF. The DNA for the CDR3 is TGTGCCAGCAGCCGACGGAGTCTGGGTGTCACTGAAGCTTTCTTT.

This clone has more than one count but fewer than ten. The rearrangement links TRBV19 to TRBJ1-5; D gene ambiguous. This CDR3 has 15 residues. CDR1 is LNHDA, CDR2 SQIVND, per germline (reference sequence). The V gene lost 2 bases and the J gene lost 0 bases, with 8 bases spanning the gap. As DNA, the CDR3 is TGTGCCAGTAGTATATCCGGAATTAGCAATCAGCCCCAGCATTTT. This gives the protein CASSISGISNQPQHF.

The chain uses TRBV18 and TRBJ1-1; D perhaps matches TRBD1 (5 bases). CDR1 and CDR2 (germline): KGHSH, LQKENI. The length of the CDR3 is 15 residues. Trimming cost V 3 bases and J 0 bases, with 11 bases left between them. The CDR3 loop reads CASSPQGYLNTEAFF. The CDR3 bases are TGTGCCAGCTCACCGCAGGGATATTTGAACACTGAAGCTTTCTTT.

The chain is built from TRBV7-2 and TRBJ1-5; D is undetermined. Germline CDR1 reads SGHTA; CDR2 reads FQGNSA. The V and J ends lost 1 base and 4 bases respectively, with 17 bases between them. The CDR3 spans 17 residues. This chain's CDR3 is CASSLEWGAGGNQPQHF. CDR3 in DNA: TGTGCCAGCAGCTTAGAGTGGGGAGCGGGCGGGAATCAGCCCCAGCATTTT.

The chain has TRBV27 and TRBJ2-2; TRBD2 matches 11 bases. The CDR3 sequence is 16 residues long. The germline gives CDR1 MNHEY, CDR2 SMNVEV (reference sequence). V shed 5 bases and J 5 bases; nucleotides not matched to a gene: 7. CDR3 in DNA: TGTGCCAGCAGTACCACTAGCGGGAGTATGACCGGGGAGCTGTTTTTT. This gives the protein CASSTTSGSMTGELFF.

The chain recombines TRBV7-2 with TRBJ2-7, with 9 bases lining up with TRBD1. Germline-derived CDR1 and CDR2 are SGHTA and FQGNSA. V gave up 5 bases and J gave up 0 bases; unmatched junction bases: 5. There are 15 residues in the CDR3. CDR3 in amino acids: CASSLDRGNSYEQYF. DNA for the CDR3: TGTGCCAGCAGCCTCGACAGGGGGAACTCCTACGAGCAGTACTTC.

V gene TRBV6-2 or TRBV6-3 combines with J gene TRBJ2-7, with D perhaps matching TRBD2 (5 bases). The length of the CDR3 is 13 residues. The germline V and J ends were trimmed by 5 bases and 2 bases, with 10 bases remaining between them. Germline lookup yields CDR1 MNHEY and CDR2 SVGEGT. This CDR3 is CASSLDLTYEQYF. The CDR3 DNA follows: TGTGCCAGCAGTCTGGACTTAACCTACGAGCAGTACTTC.